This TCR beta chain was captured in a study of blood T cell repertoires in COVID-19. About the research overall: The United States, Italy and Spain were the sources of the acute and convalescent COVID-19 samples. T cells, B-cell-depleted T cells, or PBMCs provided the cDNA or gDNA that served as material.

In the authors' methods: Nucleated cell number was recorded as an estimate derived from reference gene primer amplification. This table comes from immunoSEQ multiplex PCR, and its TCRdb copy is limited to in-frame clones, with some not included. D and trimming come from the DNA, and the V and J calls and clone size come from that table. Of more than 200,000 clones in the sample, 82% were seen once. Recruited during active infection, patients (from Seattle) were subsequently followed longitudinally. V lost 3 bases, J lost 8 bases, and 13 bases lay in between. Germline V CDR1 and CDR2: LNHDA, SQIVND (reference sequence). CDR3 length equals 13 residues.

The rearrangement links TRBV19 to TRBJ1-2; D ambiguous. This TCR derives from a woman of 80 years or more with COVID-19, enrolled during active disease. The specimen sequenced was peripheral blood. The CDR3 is CASSMSRDRGYTF. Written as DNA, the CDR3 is TGTGCCAGTAGTATGTCCCGGGATCGGGGCTACACCTTC. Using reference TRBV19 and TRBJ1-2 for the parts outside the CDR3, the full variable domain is DGGITQSPKYLFRKEGQNVTLSCEQNLNHDAMYWYRQDPGQGLRLIYYSQIVNDFQKGDIAEGYSVSREKKESFPLTVTSAQKNPTAFYLCASSMSRDRGYTFGSGTRLTVV.